The subject of this entry is one T cell receptor (beta chain). This record comes from a study of blood T cell repertoires in COVID-19. There are 12 residues in the CDR3. V was clipped by 8 bases and J by 7 bases, with 14 bases between them. Germline CDR1 reads MNHEY; CDR2 reads SMNVEV (reference sequence). In the source study's methods: Nucleated cell counts were estimated from reference gene primer amplification. Sequenced by immunoSEQ multiplex PCR; TCRdb stores in-frame clones only, minus some. That table gives V, J and clone size, and the DNA gave D and trimming. The profile shows a few hundred thousand clones, 75% to 90% of them singletons.

The sample taken for sequencing was peripheral blood. The chain joins TRBV27 to TRBJ1-2; tentatively, D is TRBD1 (6 bases). The TCR was taken from a woman between 45 and 60 years old who had recovered from COVID-19. CDR3 sequence (DNA): TGTGCCAGCGGGTCACAGGGAAGTGGCTACACCTTC. This gives the protein CASGSQGSGYTF.